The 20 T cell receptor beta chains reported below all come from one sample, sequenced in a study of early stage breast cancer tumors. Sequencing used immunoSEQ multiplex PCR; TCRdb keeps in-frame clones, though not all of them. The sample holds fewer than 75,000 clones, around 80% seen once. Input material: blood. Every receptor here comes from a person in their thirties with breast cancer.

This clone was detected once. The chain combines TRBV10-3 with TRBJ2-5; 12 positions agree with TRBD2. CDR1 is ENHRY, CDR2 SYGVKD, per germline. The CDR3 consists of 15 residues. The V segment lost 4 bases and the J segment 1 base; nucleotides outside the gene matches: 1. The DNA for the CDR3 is TGTGCCATCAGTGGGGGACTAGCGGGCCAAGAGACCCAGTACTTC. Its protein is CAISGGLAGQETQYF.

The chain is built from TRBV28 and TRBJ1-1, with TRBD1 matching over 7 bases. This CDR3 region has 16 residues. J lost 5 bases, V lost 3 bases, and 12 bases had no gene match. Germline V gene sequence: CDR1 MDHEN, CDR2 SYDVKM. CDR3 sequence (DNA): TGTGCCAGCAGTTTTGAGGGGGCGGTTTCTTGGACTGAAGCTTTCTTT. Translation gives CASSFEGAVSWTEAFF. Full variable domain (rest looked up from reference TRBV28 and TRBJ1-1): DVKVTQSSRYLVKRTGEKVFLECVQDMDHENMFWYRQDPGLGLRLIYFSYDVKMKEKGDIPEGYSVSREKKERFSLILESASTNQTSMYLCASSFEGAVSWTEAFFGQGTRLTVV.

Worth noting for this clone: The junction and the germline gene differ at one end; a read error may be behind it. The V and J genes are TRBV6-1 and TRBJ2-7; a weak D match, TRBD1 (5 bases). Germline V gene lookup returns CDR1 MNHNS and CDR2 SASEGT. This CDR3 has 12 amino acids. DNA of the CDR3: TGCGTGCTTATAGACAGCCTCTACGAGCAGTACTTC. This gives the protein CVLIDSLYEQYF.

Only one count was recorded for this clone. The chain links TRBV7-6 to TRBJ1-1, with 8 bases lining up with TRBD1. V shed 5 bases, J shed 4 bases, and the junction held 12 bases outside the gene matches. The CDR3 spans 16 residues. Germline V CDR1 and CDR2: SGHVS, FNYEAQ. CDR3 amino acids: CASSNHQTGEITEAFF. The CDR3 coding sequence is TGTGCCAGCAGCAACCACCAGACAGGGGAGATCACTGAAGCTTTCTTT.

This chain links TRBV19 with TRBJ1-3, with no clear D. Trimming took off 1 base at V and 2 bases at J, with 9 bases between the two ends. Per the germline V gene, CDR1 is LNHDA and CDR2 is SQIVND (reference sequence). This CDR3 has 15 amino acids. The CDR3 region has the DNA TGTGCCAGTAGTATAGCCATGACGGCTGGAAACACCATATATTTT. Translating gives CASSIAMTAGNTIYF.

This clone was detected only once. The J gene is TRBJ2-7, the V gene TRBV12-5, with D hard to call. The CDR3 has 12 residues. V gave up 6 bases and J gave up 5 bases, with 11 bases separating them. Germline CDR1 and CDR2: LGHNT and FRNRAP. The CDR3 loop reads CASGAGVHEQYF. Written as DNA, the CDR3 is TGTGCTAGTGGCGCAGGAGTCCACGAGCAGTACTTC.

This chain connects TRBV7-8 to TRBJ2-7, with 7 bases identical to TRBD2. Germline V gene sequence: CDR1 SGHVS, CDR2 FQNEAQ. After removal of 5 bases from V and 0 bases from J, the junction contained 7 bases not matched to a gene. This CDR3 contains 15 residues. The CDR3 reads CASSPTGTISYEQYF. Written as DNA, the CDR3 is TGTGCCAGCAGCCCAACCGGGACTATCTCCTACGAGCAGTACTTC. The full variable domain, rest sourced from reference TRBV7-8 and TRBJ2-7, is GAGVSQSPRYKVAKRGQDVALRCDPISGHVSLFWYQQALGQGPEFLTYFQNEAQLDKSGLPSDRFFAERPEGSVSTLKIQRTQQEDSAVYLCASSPTGTISYEQYFGPGTRLTVT.

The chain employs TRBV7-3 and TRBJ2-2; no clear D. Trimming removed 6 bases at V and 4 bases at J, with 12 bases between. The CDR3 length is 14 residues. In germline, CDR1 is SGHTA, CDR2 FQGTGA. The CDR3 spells CASSPFGGTGELFF. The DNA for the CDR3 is TGTGCCAGCAGTCCCTTCGGCGGCACCGGGGAGCTGTTTTTT.

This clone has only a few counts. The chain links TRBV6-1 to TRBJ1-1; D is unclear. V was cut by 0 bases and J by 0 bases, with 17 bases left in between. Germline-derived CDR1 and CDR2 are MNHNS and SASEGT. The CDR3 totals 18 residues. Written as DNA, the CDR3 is TGTGCCAGCAGTGAAGCCGGACGGATAATCAGCATGAACACTGAAGCTTTCTTT. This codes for CASSEAGRIISMNTEAFF.

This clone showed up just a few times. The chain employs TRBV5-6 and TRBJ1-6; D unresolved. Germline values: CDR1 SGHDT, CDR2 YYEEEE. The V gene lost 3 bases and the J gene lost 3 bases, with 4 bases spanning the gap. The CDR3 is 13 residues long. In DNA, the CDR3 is TGTGCCAGCAGCTGGGACTATAATTCACCCCTCCACTTT. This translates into CASSWDYNSPLHF.

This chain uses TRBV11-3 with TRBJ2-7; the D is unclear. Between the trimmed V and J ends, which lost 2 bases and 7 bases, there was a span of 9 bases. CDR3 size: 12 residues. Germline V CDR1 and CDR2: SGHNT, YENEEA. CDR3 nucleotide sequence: TGTGCCAGCAGCTTACGGGTGGGGGAGCAGTACTTC. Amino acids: CASSLRVGEQYF.

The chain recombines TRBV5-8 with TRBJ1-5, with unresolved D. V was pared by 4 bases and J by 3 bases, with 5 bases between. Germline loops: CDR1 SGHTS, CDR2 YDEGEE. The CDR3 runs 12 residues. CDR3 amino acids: CASSILNQPQHF. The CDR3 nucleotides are TGTGCCAGCAGCATACTCAATCAGCCCCAGCATTTT.

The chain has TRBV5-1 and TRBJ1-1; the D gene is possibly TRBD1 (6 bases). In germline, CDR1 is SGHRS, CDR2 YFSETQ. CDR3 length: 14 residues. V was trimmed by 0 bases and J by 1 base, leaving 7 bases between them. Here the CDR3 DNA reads TGCGCCAGCAGCTTGGAGGGGGGGAACACTGAAGCTTTCTTT. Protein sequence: CASSLEGGNTEAFF.

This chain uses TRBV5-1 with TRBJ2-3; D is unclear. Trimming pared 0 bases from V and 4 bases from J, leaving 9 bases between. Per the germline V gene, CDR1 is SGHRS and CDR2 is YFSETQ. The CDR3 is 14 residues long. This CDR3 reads CASSLAVQSDTQYF. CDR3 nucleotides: TGCGCCAGCAGCTTGGCCGTTCAATCAGATACGCAGTATTTT. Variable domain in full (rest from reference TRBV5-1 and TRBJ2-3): KAGVTQTPRYLIKTRGQQVTLSCSPISGHRSVSWYQQTPGQGLQFLFEYFSETQRNKGNFPGRFSGRQFSNSRSEMNVSTLELGDSALYLCASSLAVQSDTQYFGPGTRLTVL.

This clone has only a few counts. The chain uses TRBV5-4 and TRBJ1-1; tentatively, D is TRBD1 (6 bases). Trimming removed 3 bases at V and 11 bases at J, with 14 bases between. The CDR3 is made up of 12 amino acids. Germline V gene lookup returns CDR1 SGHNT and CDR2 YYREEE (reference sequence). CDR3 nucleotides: TGTGCCAGCAGCTACTCACAGGGCAATGCTTTCTTT. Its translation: CASSYSQGNAFF.

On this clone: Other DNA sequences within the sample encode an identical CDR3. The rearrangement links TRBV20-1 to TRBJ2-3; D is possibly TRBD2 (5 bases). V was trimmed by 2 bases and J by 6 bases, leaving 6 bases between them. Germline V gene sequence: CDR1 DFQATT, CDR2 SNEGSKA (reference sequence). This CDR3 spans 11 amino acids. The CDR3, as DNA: TGCAGTGCTAGACGCGGGGATACGCAGTATTTT. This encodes CSARRGDTQYF.

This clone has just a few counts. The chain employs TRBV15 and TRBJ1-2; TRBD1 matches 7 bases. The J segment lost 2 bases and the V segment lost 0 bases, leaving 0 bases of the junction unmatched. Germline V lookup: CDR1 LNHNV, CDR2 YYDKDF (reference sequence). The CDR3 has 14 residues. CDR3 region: CATSREDRNYGYTF. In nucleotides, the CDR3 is TGTGCCACCAGCAGAGAGGACAGGAACTATGGCTACACCTTC. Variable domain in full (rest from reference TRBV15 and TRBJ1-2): DAMVIQNPRYQVTQFGKPVTLSCSQTLNHNVMYWYQQKSSQAPKLLFHYYDKDFNNEADTPDNFQSRRPNTSFCFLDIRSPGLGDTAMYLCATSREDRNYGYTFGSGTRLTVV.

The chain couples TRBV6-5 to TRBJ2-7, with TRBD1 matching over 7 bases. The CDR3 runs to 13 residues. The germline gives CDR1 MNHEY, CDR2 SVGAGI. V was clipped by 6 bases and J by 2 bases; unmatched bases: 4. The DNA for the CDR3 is TGTGCCAGCAGCCGGGACAGAACCTACGAGCAGTACTTC. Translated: CASSRDRTYEQYF.

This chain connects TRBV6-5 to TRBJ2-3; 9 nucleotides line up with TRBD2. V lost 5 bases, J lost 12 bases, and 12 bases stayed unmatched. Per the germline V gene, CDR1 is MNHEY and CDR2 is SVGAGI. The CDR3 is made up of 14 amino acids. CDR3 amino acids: CASSPQGVAGAQYF. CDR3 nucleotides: TGTGCCAGCAGTCCCCAAGGCGTAGCGGGAGCTCAGTATTTT.

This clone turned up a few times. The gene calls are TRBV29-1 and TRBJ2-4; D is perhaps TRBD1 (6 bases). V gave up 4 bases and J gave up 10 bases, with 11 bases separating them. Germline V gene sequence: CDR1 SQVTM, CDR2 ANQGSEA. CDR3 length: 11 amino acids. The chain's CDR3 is CSVVQGPIQYF. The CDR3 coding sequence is TGCAGCGTTGTGCAGGGGCCGATTCAGTACTTC.